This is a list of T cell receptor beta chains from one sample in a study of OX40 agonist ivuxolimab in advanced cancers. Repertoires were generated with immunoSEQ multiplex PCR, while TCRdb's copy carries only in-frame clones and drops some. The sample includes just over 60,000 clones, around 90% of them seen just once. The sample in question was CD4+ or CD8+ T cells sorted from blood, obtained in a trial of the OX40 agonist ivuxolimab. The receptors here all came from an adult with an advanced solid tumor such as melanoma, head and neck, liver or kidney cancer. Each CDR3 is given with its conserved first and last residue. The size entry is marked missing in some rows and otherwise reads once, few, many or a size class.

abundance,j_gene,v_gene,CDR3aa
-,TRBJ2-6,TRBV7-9,CASSFALQGAGANVLTF
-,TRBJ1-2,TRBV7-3,CASSLGWQGLDYGYTF
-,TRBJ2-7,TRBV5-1,CASSLLTGGNEQYF
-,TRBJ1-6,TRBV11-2,CASSLKGANSPLHF
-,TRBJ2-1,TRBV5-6,CASSLLGRTYNEQFF
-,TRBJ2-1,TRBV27,CASRFGASGISNEQFF
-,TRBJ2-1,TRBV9,CASSFAGGLRNEQFF
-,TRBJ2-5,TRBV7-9,CASSLAAGRETQYF
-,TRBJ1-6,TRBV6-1,CASSAIPRGNSPLHF
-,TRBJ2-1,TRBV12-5,CASGSSHEQFF
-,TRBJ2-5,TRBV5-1,CASSLGTSGNQETQYF
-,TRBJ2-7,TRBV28,CASSSGRILYEQYF
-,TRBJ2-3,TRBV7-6,CASSYPNPNPTGNSTDTQYF
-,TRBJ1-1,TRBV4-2,CASSQTARTGWDTEAFF
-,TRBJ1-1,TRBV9,CASSTLSLGHTEAFF
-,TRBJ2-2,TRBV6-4,CASSEWGQNTGELFF
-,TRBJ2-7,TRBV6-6,CASTTGPYSSYEQYF
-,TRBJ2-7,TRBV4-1,CASSQDGAPAAEQYF
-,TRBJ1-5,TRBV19,CASREGLGAGQPQHF
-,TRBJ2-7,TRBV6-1,CASSARQGFSYEQYF
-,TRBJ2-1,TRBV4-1,CASSHEVGRENNEQFF
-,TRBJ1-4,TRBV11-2,CASRRNNEKLFF
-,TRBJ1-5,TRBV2,CASSPGGGVNQPQHF
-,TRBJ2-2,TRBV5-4,CASSLGAPGTGELFF
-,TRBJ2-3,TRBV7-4,CASSSGLAGVADTQYF
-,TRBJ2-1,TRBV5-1,CASQREPYNEQFF
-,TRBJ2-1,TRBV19,CASTSRTGYSYNEQFF
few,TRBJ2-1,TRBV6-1,CASSRAGGDEQFF
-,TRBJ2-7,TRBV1,CTSSQQREDDEQYF
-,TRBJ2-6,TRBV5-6,CASSLTGAANVLTF
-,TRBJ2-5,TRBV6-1,CASISGGRRETQYF
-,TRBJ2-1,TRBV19,CASSIGALRNEQFF
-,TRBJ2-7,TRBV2,CASSEAFRVYEQYF
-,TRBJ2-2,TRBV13,CASAPLAPYTGELFF
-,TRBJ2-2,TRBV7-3,CASSPGPTGELFF
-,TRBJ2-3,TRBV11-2,CASSFSLAGGPGTQYF
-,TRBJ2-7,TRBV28,CASSWDRELREQYF
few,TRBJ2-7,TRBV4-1,CASSQDTGGGYEQYF
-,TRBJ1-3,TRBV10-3,CAISDTRGAPFGNTIYF
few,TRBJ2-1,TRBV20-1,CSAENYNEQFF